A selection of T cell receptor beta chains follows, all from one sample in a study of T cell responses to AZD1222 COVID-19 vaccine. Using immunoSEQ multiplex PCR, the repertoire was profiled, and TCRdb retains in-frame clones only, with some absent. Among about 150,000 clones, approximately 91% were seen once, and the ten largest hold about 2%. The sequences come from peripheral blood, collected 28 days after the second AZD1222 dose. The source is an adult who received the AZD1222 COVID-19 vaccine. The CDR3 runs from the conserved cysteine through the conserved F or W. Fields, in order: J gene, V gene, D gene, clone size, CDR3 protein, CDR3 DNA. A D gene is named only where the DNA matches it firmly. Size values are once, few and many counts, or a class for expanded clones, and some rows have none.

TRBJ1-2 | TRBV3-1/TRBV3-2 | - | - | CASSQPGFGYTF | TGTGCCAGCAGCCAACCAGGGTTTGGCTACACCTTC
TRBJ1-5 | TRBV2 | - | - | CASSQGPPSQPQHF | TGTGCCAGCAGTCAAGGCCCTCCGAGTCAGCCCCAGCATTTT
TRBJ2-4 | TRBV12-3/TRBV12-4 | - | few | CASSLGKNIQYF | TGTGCCAGCAGTTTAGGGAAAAACATTCAGTACTTC
TRBJ2-5 | TRBV18 | - | - | CASSLAGAYQETQYF | TGTGCCAGCTCACTGGCGGGGGCCTACCAAGAGACCCAGTACTTC
TRBJ2-7 | TRBV5-1 | TRBD1 | - | CASSSTGGASYEQYF | TGCGCCAGCAGTAGCACAGGGGGTGCCTCCTACGAGCAGTACTTC
TRBJ2-1 | TRBV1 | - | - | CTSSQALGVPISSYNEQFF | TGCACCAGCAGCCAAGCTCTCGGAGTTCCTATTTCCTCCTACAATGAGCAGTTCTTC
TRBJ2-3 | TRBV6-9 | - | - | CASSYTGTHSTDTQYF | TGTGCCAGCAGTTATACGGGGACCCACAGCACAGATACGCAGTATTTT
TRBJ1-2 | TRBV6-1 | - | once | CASSEPGQYYGYTF | TGTGCCAGCAGTGAACCTGGACAGTACTATGGCTACACCTTC
TRBJ2-7 | TRBV28 | - | - | CASSAGQSNSQQYF | TGTGCCAGCAGTGCGGGACAGTCGAACTCACAGCAGTACTTC
TRBJ2-7 | TRBV19 | - | - | CASSTGGPYEQYF | TGTGCCAGTAGTACAGGGGGGCCCTACGAGCAGTACTTC
TRBJ1-1 | TRBV9 | - | - | CASSVELNTEAFF | TGTGCCAGCAGCGTAGAACTGAACACTGAAGCTTTCTTT
TRBJ2-2 | TRBV9 | - | - | CASSVRPTGELFF | TGTGCCAGCAGCGTACGGCCCACCGGGGAGCTGTTTTTT
TRBJ2-2 | TRBV7-2 | TRBD2 | - | CASSLLAGLTGELFF | TGTGCCAGCAGCTTACTAGCGGGGTTGACCGGGGAGCTGTTTTTT
TRBJ1-4 | TRBV5-1 | - | - | CASSLGTTNEKLFF | TGCGCCAGCAGCTTGGGTACAACTAATGAAAAACTGTTTTTT
TRBJ2-7 | TRBV7-8 | TRBD1 | - | CASSLGQGAYEQYF | TGTGCCAGCAGCTTAGGACAGGGGGCGTACGAGCAGTACTTC
TRBJ1-1 | TRBV29-1 | - | - | CSVEAAPAVNTEAFF | TGCAGCGTTGAAGCTGCCCCCGCTGTGAACACTGAAGCTTTCTTT
TRBJ1-2 | TRBV5-1 | TRBD1 | - | CASSLETGVSGYTF | TGCGCCAGCAGCTTAGAGACAGGGGTTAGTGGCTACACCTTC
TRBJ2-1 | TRBV5-1 | - | - | CASSLSPGSSYNEQFF | TGCGCCAGCAGCTTGTCTCCGGGGAGCTCCTACAATGAGCAGTTCTTC